Listed below are T cell receptor beta chains from one sample, sequenced in a study of cytomegalovirus exposure and HLA in healthy donors. Produced via immunoSEQ multiplex PCR; TCRdb's table is partial and in-frame only. The sample lists about 180,000 clones, around 76% occurring once. Sequencing used PBMCs. Source of these receptors: a woman between 25 and 40 years old in good health and CMV-seropositive. The CDR3 runs from the conserved cysteine through the conserved F or W. The order of the fields is J gene, V gene, clone size, CDR3 protein. Size is omitted from some rows. Given values are once, few, many or a class for expanded clones.

>TRBJ2-2|TRBV27|-
CASSLSYANTGELFF
>TRBJ2-6|TRBV5-1|few
CASSLEGGGPVGANVLTF
>TRBJ1-6|TRBV5-4|once
CASSLGQLNSPLHF
>TRBJ2-7|TRBV7-6|-
CASSPRTGYEQYF
>TRBJ1-4|TRBV7-6|-
CASQGWDEKLFF
>TRBJ2-1|TRBV6-1|-
CASSDTRLAGRNEQFF
>TRBJ2-1|TRBV5-1|-
CASSIGRASGGYNEQFF
>TRBJ1-6|TRBV2|-
CASIPSADSPLHF
>TRBJ2-1|TRBV28|-
CASSLRAGGGYYNEQFF
>TRBJ2-5|TRBV11-3|-
CASSLGAQQETQYF
>TRBJ2-1|TRBV29-1|once
CSVYVGEDEQFF
>TRBJ1-2|TRBV5-4|-
CASNIDPGQGAYTF
>TRBJ2-5|TRBV11-3|-
CASSLVLTGGGQETQYF
>TRBJ2-3|TRBV15|-
CATSRGRQSGDTQYF
>TRBJ2-7|TRBV6-6|-
CASRTGGGGSYEQYF
>TRBJ1-2|TRBV30|-
CAWSVSGSGGYTF
>TRBJ2-1|TRBV27|-
CASSIPGLAGGYNEQFF
>TRBJ2-7|TRBV28|-
CASSLTGTGVYEQYF
>TRBJ2-1|TRBV10-2|-
CASSPASVNNEQFF
>TRBJ2-7|TRBV6-5|few
CASSWGQGNEQYF
>TRBJ2-5|TRBV2|-
CASRGAGGQGETQYF
>TRBJ2-7|TRBV5-6|-
CASSLYDRAAVGEQYF
>TRBJ1-4|TRBV10-2|-
CASSERGNEKLFF
>TRBJ1-4|TRBV4-3|-
CASSQDYRVEEKLFF
>TRBJ1-2|TRBV12-5|-
CASGLVTTGQFRNYGYTF
>TRBJ1-3|TRBV11-2|few
CASSLDVLAGNTIYF